The following is a TCR beta chain sequence with its context. The data originate from a study of blood T cell repertoires in COVID-19. The wider study: Acute and convalescent COVID-19 specimens originated in the United States, Italy and Spain.

The V segment lost 11 bases and the J segment 5 bases; nucleotides outside the gene matches: 5. The CDR3 is 14 amino acids. Germline V gene data show CDR1 as SNHLY and CDR2 as FYNNEI. The participants were between about 18 and 90 years old and came from 24 US areas. Exposed study participants had met a COVID-19 case within 2 weeks before entry. In the authors' methods: Amplification of reference gene primers provided the estimated nucleated cell counts. The table came from immunoSEQ multiplex PCR; TCRdb's copy has only in-frame clones and leaves some out. V, J and clone size reflect that table, while D and trimming were determined from the DNA. Among fewer than 350,000 clones, 85% were seen once, and the ten largest hold about 1.9%.

This TCR came from a woman in her 30s who had been exposed to COVID-19. The chain combines TRBV2 with TRBJ2-2, with 13 bases aligning to TRBD2. Specimen: PBMCs or T cells enriched from blood (not recorded which). This chain's CDR3 is CAGTLAGGTGELFF. The CDR3 coding sequence is TGTGCCGGCACACTAGCGGGAGGGACCGGGGAGCTGTTTTTT.